A selection of T cell receptor beta chains follows, all from one sample in a study of blood T cell repertoires in COVID-19. Sequencing used immunoSEQ multiplex PCR; TCRdb keeps in-frame clones, though not all of them. The repertoire holds 70,000 to 85,000 clones, with around 82% as singletons. Sequencing was done on a sample of peripheral blood. The receptors were gathered from a human donor in a cohort sampled during active COVID-19. Both conserved end residues are part of each CDR3. The D gene is left open where the match is weak. Rows may omit the clone size; those that give it use once, few, many or a size class.

size	V	D	J	CDR3	DNA
once	TRBV6-2/TRBV6-3	TRBD2	TRBJ2-2	CAGSGGLNTGELFF	TGTGCCGGCAGCGGGGGCCTTAACACCGGGGAGCTGTTTTTT
NA	TRBV7-9	TRBD1	TRBJ1-4	CASSPGGTNEKLFF	TGTGCCAGCAGCCCAGGGGGGACTAATGAAAAACTGTTTTTT
NA	TRBV3-1/TRBV3-2	TRBD1	TRBJ2-7	CASSRDRAYEQYF	TGTGCCAGCAGCCGGGACAGAGCCTACGAGCAGTACTTC
NA	TRBV12-3/TRBV12-4	NA	TRBJ1-5	CASSRGRPQHF	TGTGCCAGCAGCCGTGGTAGGCCCCAGCATTTT
NA	TRBV7-8	TRBD2	TRBJ2-2	CASSLASAGGRFTGELFF	TGTGCCAGCAGCTTAGCATCTGCGGGGGGGCGATTTACCGGGGAGCTGTTTTTT
NA	TRBV4-1	NA	TRBJ2-7	CASSRGGTYEQYF	TGCGCCAGTAGCCGAGGAGGGACCTACGAGCAGTACTTC
NA	TRBV5-1	NA	TRBJ2-7	CASSLGPLDIGGEQYF	TGCGCCAGCAGCTTGGGGCCCCTCGACATCGGAGGGGAGCAGTACTTC
NA	TRBV7-8	TRBD1	TRBJ2-3	CATVSAEPGGFTDTQYF	TGTGCCACGGTCTCCGCGGAGCCAGGGGGCTTCACAGATACGCAGTATTTT
NA	TRBV6-8	TRBD1	TRBJ1-2	CASSYVGQGPYGYTF	TGTGCCAGCAGCTATGTGGGACAGGGCCCCTATGGCTACACCTTC
NA	TRBV30	NA	TRBJ2-1	CAWSGAHTNNEQFF	TGTGCCTGGAGTGGGGCCCATACCAACAATGAGCAGTTCTTC
once	TRBV7-9	TRBD1	TRBJ2-3	CASSFTGGSDTQYF	TGTGCCAGCAGCTTTACAGGGGGATCAGATACGCAGTATTTT
NA	TRBV21-1	NA	TRBJ1-2	CASLGQDYGYTF	TGTGCCAGCTTAGGACAGGACTATGGCTACACCTTC
few	TRBV11-3	TRBD2	TRBJ2-1	CASSLGRGDHNEQFF	TGTGCCAGCAGCTTAGGGCGGGGGGATCACAATGAGCAGTTCTTC
once	TRBV5-1	NA	TRBJ2-3	CASSFSADTQYF	TGCGCCAGCAGCTTTTCGGCAGATACGCAGTATTTT
NA	TRBV5-1	NA	TRBJ2-7	CASSLGPGIPYEQYF	TGCGCCAGCAGCTTAGGGCCGGGAATTCCCTACGAGCAGTACTTC
NA	TRBV2	NA	TRBJ1-5	CASSEIGGGHQHF	TGTGCCAGCAGCGAGATCGGCGGGGGGCACCAGCATTTT
NA	TRBV19	NA	TRBJ2-7	CASSMADYEQYF	TGTGCCAGTAGTATGGCAGACTACGAGCAGTACTTC
NA	TRBV3-1/TRBV3-2	NA	TRBJ1-2	CASSQGSGGDRYTF	TGTGCCAGCAGCCAAGGCTCTGGGGGGGATCGGTACACCTTC
NA	TRBV5-1	TRBD1	TRBJ1-2	CASSSQGATNYGYTF	TGCGCCAGCAGCTCGCAGGGGGCAACTAACTATGGCTACACCTTC
NA	TRBV6-5	NA	TRBJ2-3	CASSLVRAGTDTQYF	TGTGCCAGCAGCCTCGTGAGGGCTGGCACAGATACGCAGTATTTT
NA	TRBV11-2	NA	TRBJ2-5	CASSSGGIGTQYF	TGTGCCAGCAGCTCCGGGGGAATCGGGACCCAGTACTTC
NA	TRBV2	NA	TRBJ1-1	CASSRSMNTEAFF	TGTGCCAGCAGCCGGTCGATGAACACTGAAGCTTTCTTT
NA	TRBV12-3/TRBV12-4	NA	TRBJ1-1	CASSQGIRTEAFF	TGTGCCAGCAGTCAGGGAATTCGCACTGAAGCTTTCTTT
NA	TRBV9	NA	TRBJ1-3	CASSVVPGVRATSTGNTIYF	TGTGCCAGCAGCGTAGTGCCCGGAGTTAGGGCAACCTCCACGGGGAACACCATATATTTT
NA	TRBV24-1	NA	TRBJ2-4	CATSDRTETKNIQYF	TGTGCCACCAGTGACAGGACAGAGACCAAAAACATTCAGTACTTC
NA	TRBV18	NA	TRBJ2-7	CASSPTGFYEQYF	TGTGCCAGCTCACCAACGGGTTTCTACGAGCAGTACTTC
NA	TRBV6-2/TRBV6-3	TRBD1	TRBJ1-6	CASSKQGRNSPLHF	TGTGCCAGCAGTAAACAGGGGAGAAATTCACCCCTCCACTTT
few	TRBV6-4	NA	TRBJ1-1	CASSSQGNTEAFF	TGTGCCAGCAGTTCGCAGGGAAACACTGAAGCTTTCTTT
NA	TRBV19	TRBD2	TRBJ2-1	CASSLGLAGGIYNEQFF	TGTGCCAGTAGTTTGGGACTAGCGGGGGGCATCTACAATGAGCAGTTCTTC
NA	TRBV5-1	NA	TRBJ2-1	CASSLEGRTFNEQFF	TGCGCCAGCAGCTTGGAAGGTAGGACTTTCAATGAGCAGTTCTTC
NA	TRBV6-5	TRBD1	TRBJ1-1	CASSWDRGGTEAFF	TGTGCCAGCAGTTGGGACAGGGGAGGCACTGAAGCTTTCTTT
NA	TRBV19	TRBD1	TRBJ2-2	CASSTGTGFSGELFF	TGTGCCAGTAGTACCGGGACAGGGTTTTCCGGGGAGCTGTTTTTT
NA	TRBV24-1	NA	TRBJ1-3	CATSDSSGNTIYF	TGTGCCACCAGTGATTCATCTGGAAACACCATATATTTT
NA	TRBV27	TRBD2	TRBJ2-3	CASRGTSTNTQYF	TGTGCCAGCAGAGGGACTAGCACGAATACGCAGTATTTT
NA	TRBV18	TRBD1	TRBJ2-3	CASSPTGTIADTQYF	TGTGCCAGCTCACCGACAGGGACAATCGCAGATACGCAGTATTTT
NA	TRBV28	NA	TRBJ1-1	CASSSRPEQMNTEAFF	TGTGCCAGCAGTTCCCGCCCCGAACAGATGAACACTGAAGCTTTCTTT
NA	TRBV6-5	NA	TRBJ2-1	CASMGVHNEQFF	TGTGCCAGCATGGGAGTGCACAATGAGCAGTTCTTC
few	TRBV2	NA	TRBJ1-3	CASSPGRSGNTIYF	TGTGCCAGCAGCCCCGGGAGGTCTGGAAACACCATATATTTT
NA	TRBV6-5	NA	TRBJ1-1	CASSYSGQTGIEAFF	TGTGCCAGCAGTTACTCGGGTCAAACAGGTATTGAAGCTTTCTTT
few	TRBV18	TRBD1	TRBJ2-7	CASSPGRGSQYF	TGTGCCAGCTCACCAGGCAGGGGGTCGCAGTACTTC
NA	TRBV29-1	NA	TRBJ2-3	CSAAKKATSTDTQYF	TGCAGCGCGGCCAAAAAGGCGACTAGCACAGATACGCAGTATTTT
few	TRBV18	TRBD2	TRBJ2-1	CASSPLAGGLSNEQFF	TGTGCCAGCTCACCGCTAGCGGGGGGGCTCTCCAATGAGCAGTTCTTC